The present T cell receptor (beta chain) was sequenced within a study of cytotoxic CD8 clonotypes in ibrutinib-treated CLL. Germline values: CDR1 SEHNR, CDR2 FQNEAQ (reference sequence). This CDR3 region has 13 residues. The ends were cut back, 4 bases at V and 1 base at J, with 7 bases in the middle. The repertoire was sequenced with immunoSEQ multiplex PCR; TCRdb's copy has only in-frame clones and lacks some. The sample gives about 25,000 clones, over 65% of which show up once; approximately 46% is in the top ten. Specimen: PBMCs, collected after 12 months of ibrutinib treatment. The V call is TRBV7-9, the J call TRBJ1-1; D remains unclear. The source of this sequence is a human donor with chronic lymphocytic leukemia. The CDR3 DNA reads TGTGCCAGCAGCTGGGAACAGAACACTGAAGCTTTCTTT. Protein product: CASSWEQNTEAFF.